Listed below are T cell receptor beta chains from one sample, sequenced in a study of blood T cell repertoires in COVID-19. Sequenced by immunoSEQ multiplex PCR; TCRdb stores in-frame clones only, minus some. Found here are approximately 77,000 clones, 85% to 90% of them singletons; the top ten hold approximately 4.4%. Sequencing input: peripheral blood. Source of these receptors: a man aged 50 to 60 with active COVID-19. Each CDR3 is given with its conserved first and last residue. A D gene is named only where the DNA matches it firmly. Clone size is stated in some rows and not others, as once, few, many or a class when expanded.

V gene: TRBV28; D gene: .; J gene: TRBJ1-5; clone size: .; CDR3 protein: CASSYAGGRNQPQHF; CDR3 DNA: TGTGCCAGCAGTTATGCGGGGGGGCGCAATCAGCCCCAGCATTTT
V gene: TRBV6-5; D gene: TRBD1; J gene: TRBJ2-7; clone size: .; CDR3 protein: CASTPGTGVTYEQYF; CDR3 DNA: TGTGCCAGCACCCCCGGGACAGGGGTAACCTACGAGCAGTACTTC
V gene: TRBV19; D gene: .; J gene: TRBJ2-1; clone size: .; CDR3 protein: CASSIDGGVSYNEQFF; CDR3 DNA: TGTGCCAGTAGTATCGACGGCGGGGTCTCCTACAATGAGCAGTTCTTC
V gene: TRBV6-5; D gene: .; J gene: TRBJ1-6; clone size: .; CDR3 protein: CASRRGPYNSPLHF; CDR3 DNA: TGTGCCAGCAGGCGTGGTCCCTATAATTCACCCCTCCACTTT
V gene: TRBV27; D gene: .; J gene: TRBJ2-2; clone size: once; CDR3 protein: CASRNRDTAPGELFF; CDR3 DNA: TGTGCCAGCAGGAACCGGGACACTGCCCCCGGGGAGCTGTTTTTT
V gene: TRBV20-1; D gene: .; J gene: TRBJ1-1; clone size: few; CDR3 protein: CRGSGTEAFF; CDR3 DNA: TGCAGGGGGTCGGGAACTGAAGCTTTCTTT
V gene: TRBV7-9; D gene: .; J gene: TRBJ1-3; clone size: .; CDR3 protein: CASSLVQGAGNTIYF; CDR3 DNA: TGTGCCAGCAGCTTGGTACAGGGTGCTGGAAACACCATATATTTT
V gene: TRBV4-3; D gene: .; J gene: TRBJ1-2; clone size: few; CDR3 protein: CASSRGGFLDGYTF; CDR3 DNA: TGCGCCAGCAGCCGAGGTGGGTTCTTGGATGGCTACACCTTC
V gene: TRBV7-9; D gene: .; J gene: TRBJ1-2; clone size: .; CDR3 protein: CASSLAGPYGYTF; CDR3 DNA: TGTGCCAGCAGCTTGGCAGGGCCCTATGGCTACACCTTC
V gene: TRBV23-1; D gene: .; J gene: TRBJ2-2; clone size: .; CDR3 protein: CASIGGYAGELFF; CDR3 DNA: TGCGCCAGCATAGGCGGATACGCCGGGGAGCTGTTTTTT
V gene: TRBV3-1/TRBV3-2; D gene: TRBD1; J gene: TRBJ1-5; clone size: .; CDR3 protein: CASSHGQGQGGGQRHF; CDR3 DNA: TGTGCCAGCAGCCACGGACAGGGTCAAGGCGGGGGCCAGCGGCATTTT
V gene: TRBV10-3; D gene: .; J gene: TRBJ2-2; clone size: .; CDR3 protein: CAISGEAGGDTGELFF; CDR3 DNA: TGTGCCATCAGTGGGGAAGCCGGGGGAGACACCGGGGAGCTGTTTTTT
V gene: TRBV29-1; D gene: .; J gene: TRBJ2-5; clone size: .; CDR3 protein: CSVRKFRVSGHEETQYF; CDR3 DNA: TGCAGCGTTCGGAAGTTTAGGGTTTCAGGGCATGAGGAGACCCAGTACTTC
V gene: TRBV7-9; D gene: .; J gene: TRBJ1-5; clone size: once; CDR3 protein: CASSLAGVGNSNQPQHF; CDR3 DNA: TGTGCCAGCAGCTTAGCGGGAGTAGGGAATAGCAATCAGCCCCAGCATTTT
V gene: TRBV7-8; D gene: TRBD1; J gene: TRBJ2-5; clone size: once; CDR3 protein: CASSRDRQETQYF; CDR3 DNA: TGTGCCAGCAGCCGGGACAGGCAAGAGACCCAGTACTTC
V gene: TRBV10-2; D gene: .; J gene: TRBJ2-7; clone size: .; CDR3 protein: CASSEAGLAGEQYF; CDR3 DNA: TGCGCCAGCAGTGAGGCGGGACTGGCGGGCGAGCAGTACTTC
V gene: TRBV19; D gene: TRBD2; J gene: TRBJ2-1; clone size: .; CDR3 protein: CASSRLAGGSYNEQFF; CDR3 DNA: TGTGCCAGTAGTAGACTAGCGGGGGGCTCCTACAATGAGCAGTTCTTC
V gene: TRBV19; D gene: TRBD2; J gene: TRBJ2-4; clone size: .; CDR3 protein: CASSISVTSGNIANIQYF; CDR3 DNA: TGTGCCAGTAGTATTTCAGTGACTAGCGGGAACATAGCAAACATTCAGTACTTC
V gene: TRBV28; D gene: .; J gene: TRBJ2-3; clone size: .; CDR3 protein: CASRHRGATDTQYF; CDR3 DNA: TGTGCCAGCAGACATCGGGGGGCCACAGATACGCAGTATTTT
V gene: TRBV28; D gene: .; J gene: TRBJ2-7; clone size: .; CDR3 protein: CASSLSGYRALEQYF; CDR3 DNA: TGTGCCAGCAGTTTATCGGGATACAGGGCCCTCGAGCAGTACTTC
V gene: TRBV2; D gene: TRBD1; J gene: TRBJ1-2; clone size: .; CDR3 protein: CASSTRTGPTSRAGYTF; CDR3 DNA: TGTGCCAGCAGTACTCGGACAGGGCCCACCAGCCGTGCTGGCTACACCTTC
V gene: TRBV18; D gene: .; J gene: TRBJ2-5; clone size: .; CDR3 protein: CASSPYGGAETQYF; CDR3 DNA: TGTGCCAGCTCACCATATGGCGGAGCAGAGACCCAGTACTTC
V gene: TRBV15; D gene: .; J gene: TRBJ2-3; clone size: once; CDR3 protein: CATSRDPPGAKYTQYF; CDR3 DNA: TGTGCCACCAGCAGAGATCCCCCAGGGGCAAAGTATACGCAGTATTTT
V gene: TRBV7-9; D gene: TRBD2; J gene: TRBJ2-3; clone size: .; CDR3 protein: CASNQWLAGGDTQYF; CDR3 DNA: TGTGCCAGCAATCAATGGCTAGCGGGGGGAGATACGCAGTATTTT
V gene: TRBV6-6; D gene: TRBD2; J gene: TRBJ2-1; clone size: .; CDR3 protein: CASGAGGKSEQFF; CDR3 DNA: TGTGCCAGCGGCGCGGGGGGTAAGAGTGAGCAGTTCTTC
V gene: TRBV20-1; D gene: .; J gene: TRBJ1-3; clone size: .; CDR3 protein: CSAGQGNTIYF; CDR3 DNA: TGCAGTGCCGGACAGGGAAACACCATATATTTT
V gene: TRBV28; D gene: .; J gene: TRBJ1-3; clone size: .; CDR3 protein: CASSLTAGSGNTIYF; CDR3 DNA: TGTGCCAGCAGTTTGACGGCGGGTTCTGGAAACACCATATATTTT
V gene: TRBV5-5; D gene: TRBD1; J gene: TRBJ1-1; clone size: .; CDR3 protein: CASSLGGQANTEAFF; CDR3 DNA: TGTGCCAGCAGCTTGGGAGGACAGGCTAACACTGAAGCTTTCTTT
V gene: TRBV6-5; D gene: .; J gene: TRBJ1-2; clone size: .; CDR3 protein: CASSPSRGGYTF; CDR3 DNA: TGTGCCAGCAGTCCCTCGCGGGGGGGCTACACCTTC
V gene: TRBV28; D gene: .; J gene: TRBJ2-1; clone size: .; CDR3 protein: CASSSFWGPDNEQFF; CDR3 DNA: TGTGCCAGCAGTTCCTTTTGGGGCCCAGACAATGAGCAGTTCTTC
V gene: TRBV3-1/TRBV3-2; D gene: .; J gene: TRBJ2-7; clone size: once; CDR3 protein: CASTLGGSNYEQYF; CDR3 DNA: TGTGCCAGCACCTTAGGAGGGTCCAACTACGAGCAGTACTTC
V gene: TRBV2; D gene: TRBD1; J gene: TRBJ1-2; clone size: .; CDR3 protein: CASFSGTEEFYGYTF; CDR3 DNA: TGTGCCAGCTTTTCCGGGACAGAGGAATTCTATGGCTACACCTTC
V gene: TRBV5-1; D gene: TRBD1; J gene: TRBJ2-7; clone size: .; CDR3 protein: CASSRLTGTEYEQYF; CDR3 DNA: TGCGCCAGCAGCCGGCTAACAGGGACAGAATACGAGCAGTACTTC
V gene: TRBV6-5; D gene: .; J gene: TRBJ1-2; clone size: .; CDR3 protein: CASSDSTYGYTF; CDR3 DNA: TGTGCCAGCAGCGACAGCACCTATGGCTACACCTTC
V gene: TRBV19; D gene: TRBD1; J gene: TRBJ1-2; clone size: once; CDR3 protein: CASSLGQVLTYGYTF; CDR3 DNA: TGTGCCAGTAGCCTAGGACAGGTTCTTACCTATGGCTACACCTTC
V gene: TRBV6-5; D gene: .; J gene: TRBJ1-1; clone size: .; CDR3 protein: CASSSYTGNTEAFF; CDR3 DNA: TGTGCCAGCAGTTCCTACACAGGGAACACTGAAGCTTTCTTT